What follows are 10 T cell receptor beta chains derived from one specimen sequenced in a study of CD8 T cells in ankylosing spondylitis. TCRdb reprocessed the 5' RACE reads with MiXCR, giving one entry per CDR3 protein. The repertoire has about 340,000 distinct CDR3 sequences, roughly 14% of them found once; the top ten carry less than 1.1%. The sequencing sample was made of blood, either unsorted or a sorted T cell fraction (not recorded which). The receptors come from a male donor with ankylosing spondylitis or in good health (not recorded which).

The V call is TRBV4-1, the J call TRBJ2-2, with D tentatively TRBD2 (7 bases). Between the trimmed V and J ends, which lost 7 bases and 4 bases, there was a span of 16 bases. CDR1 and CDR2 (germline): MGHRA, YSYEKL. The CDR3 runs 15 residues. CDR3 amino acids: CASKLGGAGTGELFF. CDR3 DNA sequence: TGCGCCAGCAAGTTGGGGGGGGCGGGCACCGGGGAGCTGTTTTTT.

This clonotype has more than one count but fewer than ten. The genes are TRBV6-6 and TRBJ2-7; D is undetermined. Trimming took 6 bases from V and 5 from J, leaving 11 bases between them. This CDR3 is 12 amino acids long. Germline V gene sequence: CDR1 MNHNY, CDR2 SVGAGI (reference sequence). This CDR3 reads CASSKTWDEQYF. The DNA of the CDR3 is TGTGCCAGCAGCAAAACCTGGGACGAGCAGTACTTC.

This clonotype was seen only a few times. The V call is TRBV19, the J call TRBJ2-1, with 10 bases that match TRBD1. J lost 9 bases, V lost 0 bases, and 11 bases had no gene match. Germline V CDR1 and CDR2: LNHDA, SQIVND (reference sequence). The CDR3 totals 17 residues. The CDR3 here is CASSIDLRQGAGSEQFF. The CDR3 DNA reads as TGTGCCAGTAGTATAGATCTGAGACAGGGGGCGGGATCTGAGCAGTTCTTC.

For the CDR3, the DNA is TGTGCCAGTAGCCGCCAGGAGTATGGCTACACCTTC. This encodes CASSRQEYGYTF. This chain links TRBV19 with TRBJ1-2, with unresolved D. The V and J ends lost 6 bases and 5 bases respectively, with 10 bases between them. CDR3 length: 12 residues. Looked up from germline, CDR1 is LNHDA and CDR2 is SQIVND (reference sequence).

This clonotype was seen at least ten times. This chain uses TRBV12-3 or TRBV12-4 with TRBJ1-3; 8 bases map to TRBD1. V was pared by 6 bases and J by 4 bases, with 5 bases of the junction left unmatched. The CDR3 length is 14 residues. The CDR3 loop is CASSQQGGGNTIYF. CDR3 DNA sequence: TGTGCCAGCAGCCAACAGGGGGGCGGAAACACCATATATTTT.

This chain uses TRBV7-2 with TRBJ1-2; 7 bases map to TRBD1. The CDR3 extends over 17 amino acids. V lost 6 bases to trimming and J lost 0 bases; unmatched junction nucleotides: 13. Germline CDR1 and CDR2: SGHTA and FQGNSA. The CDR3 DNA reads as TGTGCCAGCAGTTTATCCGGGACAGACCTTGCTAACTATGGCTACACCTTC. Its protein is CASSLSGTDLANYGYTF.

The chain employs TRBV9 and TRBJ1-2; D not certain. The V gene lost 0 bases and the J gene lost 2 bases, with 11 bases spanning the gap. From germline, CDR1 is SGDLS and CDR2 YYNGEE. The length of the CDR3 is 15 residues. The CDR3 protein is CASSVGPATNYGYTF. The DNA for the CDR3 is TGTGCCAGCAGCGTAGGGCCAGCGACCAACTATGGCTACACCTTC.

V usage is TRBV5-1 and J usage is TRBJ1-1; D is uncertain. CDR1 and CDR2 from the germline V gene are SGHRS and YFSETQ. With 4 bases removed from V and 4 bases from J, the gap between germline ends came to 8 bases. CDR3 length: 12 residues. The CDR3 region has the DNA TGCGCCAGCAGCCGGCCGGGCACTGAAGCTTTCTTT. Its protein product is CASSRPGTEAFF.

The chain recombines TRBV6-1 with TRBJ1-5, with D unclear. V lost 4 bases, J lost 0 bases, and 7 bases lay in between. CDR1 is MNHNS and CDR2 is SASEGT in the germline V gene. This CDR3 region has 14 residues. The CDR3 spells CASSVTNSNQPQHF. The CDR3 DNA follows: TGTGCCAGCAGTGTAACTAATAGCAATCAGCCCCAGCATTTT.

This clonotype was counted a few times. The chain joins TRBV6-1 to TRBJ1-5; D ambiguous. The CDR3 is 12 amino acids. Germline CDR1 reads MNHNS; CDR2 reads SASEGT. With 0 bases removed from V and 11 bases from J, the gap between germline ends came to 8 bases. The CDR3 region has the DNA TGTGCCAGCAGTGAAGCCCCCGGGGCCCAGCATTTT. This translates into CASSEAPGAQHF.